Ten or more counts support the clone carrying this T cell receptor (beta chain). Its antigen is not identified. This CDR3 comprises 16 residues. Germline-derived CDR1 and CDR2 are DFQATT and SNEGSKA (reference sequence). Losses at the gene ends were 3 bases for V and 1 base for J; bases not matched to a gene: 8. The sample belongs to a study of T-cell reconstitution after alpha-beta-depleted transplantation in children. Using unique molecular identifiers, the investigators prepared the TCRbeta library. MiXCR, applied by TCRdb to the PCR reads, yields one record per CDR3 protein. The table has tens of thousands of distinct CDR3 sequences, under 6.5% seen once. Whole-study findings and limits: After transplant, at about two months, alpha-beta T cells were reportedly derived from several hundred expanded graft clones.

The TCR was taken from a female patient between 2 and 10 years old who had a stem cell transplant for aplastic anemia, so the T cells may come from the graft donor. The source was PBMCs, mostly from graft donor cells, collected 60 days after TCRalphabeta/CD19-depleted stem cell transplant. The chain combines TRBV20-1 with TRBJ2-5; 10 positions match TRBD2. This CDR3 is CSASTSGALLQETQYF. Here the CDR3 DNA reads TGCAGTGCTAGTACTAGCGGGGCCCTGCTCCAAGAGACCCAGTACTTC.